The rows below give T cell receptor beta chains drawn from one sample of a study of blood T cell repertoires in COVID-19. Sequencing was performed with immunoSEQ multiplex PCR; in TCRdb, only in-frame clones are kept and a portion is missing. The sample holds 200,000 or so clones, 75% to 90% seen once. The sequencing input was peripheral blood. These receptors originate from a man aged 25-45 years with COVID-19, enrolled during active disease. Each CDR3 is given with its conserved first and last residue. The D gene is left open where the match is weak. Not all rows give a size; the values are once, few, many and, for expanded clones, a class.

v_gene	j_gene	abundance	d_gene	CDR3nt	CDR3aa
TRBV2	TRBJ1-3	-	TRBD1	TGTGCCAGCAAACGGGACAGTGGAAACACCATATATTTT	CASKRDSGNTIYF
TRBV5-1	TRBJ1-6	-	TRBD1	TGCGCCAGCAGCATGGGACAGGGGAATTCACCCCTCCACTTT	CASSMGQGNSPLHF
TRBV7-9	TRBJ2-7	-	-	TGTGCCAGCAGCCCTCCGGGTGTTTCCTACGAGCAGTACTTC	CASSPPGVSYEQYF
TRBV5-1	TRBJ1-6	-	TRBD1	TGCGCCAGCAGCTTGGTGGACAGGGATAATTCACCCCTCCACTTT	CASSLVDRDNSPLHF
TRBV3-1/TRBV3-2	TRBJ2-1	-	TRBD1	TGTGCCAGCAGCCCCGGGACAGGGACCTACAATGAGCAGTTCTTC	CASSPGTGTYNEQFF
TRBV28	TRBJ1-5	-	TRBD1	TGTGCCAGCAGTTTACTGGTCAGGGGGGAGCCCCAGCATTTT	CASSLLVRGEPQHF
TRBV4-3	TRBJ2-7	-	-	TGCGCCCAGGGTGGGACTGTGGTGGGAGTCCAAAACGAGCAGTACTTC	CAQGGTVVGVQNEQYF
TRBV4-1	TRBJ2-7	once	-	TGCGCCAGCAGCCAAAGACAAGGGGGTGGGGCAGCCTACGAGCAGTACTTC	CASSQRQGGGAAYEQYF
TRBV6-6	TRBJ2-1	-	TRBD2	TGTGCCAGCAGCCCGGGAGGGCGGGGCAATGAGCAGTTCTTC	CASSPGGRGNEQFF
TRBV9	TRBJ2-2	-	TRBD1	TGTGCCAGCAGCGACAGGGGGGCTCACACCGGGGAGCTGTTTTTT	CASSDRGAHTGELFF
TRBV15	TRBJ1-2	-	-	TGTGCCACCAGCAGAGATCTAGCACAGGGAGGCTACACCTTC	CATSRDLAQGGYTF
TRBV3-1/TRBV3-2	TRBJ1-6	once	-	TGTGCCAGCAGCCCAAGCGGGGGGTCAGGGACACCCCTCCACTTT	CASSPSGGSGTPLHF
TRBV6-5	TRBJ1-1	-	-	TGTGCCAGCAGCCCCGGCGGGGGCGCTGAAGCTTTCTTT	CASSPGGGAEAFF